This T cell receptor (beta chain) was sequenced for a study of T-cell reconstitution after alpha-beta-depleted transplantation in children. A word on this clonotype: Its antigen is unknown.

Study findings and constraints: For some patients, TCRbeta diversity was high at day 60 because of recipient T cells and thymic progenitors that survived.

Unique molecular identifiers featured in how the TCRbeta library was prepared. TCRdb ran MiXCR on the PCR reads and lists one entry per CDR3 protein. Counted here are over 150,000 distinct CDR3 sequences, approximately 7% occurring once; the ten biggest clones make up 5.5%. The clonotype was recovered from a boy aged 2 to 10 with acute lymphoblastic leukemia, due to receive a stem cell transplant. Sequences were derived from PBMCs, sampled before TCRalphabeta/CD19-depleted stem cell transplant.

The CDR3 coding sequence is TGTGCCAGCAGCTTTACGCAGAACACTGAAGCTTTCTTT. It encodes CASSFTQNTEAFF. V gene TRBV11-2 combines with J gene TRBJ1-1; D unclear. The germline V gene encodes CDR1 SGHAT and CDR2 FQNNGV. The CDR3 sequence is 13 residues long. The V end lost 3 bases, the J end lost 1 base, and 6 bases lay between the germline ends.